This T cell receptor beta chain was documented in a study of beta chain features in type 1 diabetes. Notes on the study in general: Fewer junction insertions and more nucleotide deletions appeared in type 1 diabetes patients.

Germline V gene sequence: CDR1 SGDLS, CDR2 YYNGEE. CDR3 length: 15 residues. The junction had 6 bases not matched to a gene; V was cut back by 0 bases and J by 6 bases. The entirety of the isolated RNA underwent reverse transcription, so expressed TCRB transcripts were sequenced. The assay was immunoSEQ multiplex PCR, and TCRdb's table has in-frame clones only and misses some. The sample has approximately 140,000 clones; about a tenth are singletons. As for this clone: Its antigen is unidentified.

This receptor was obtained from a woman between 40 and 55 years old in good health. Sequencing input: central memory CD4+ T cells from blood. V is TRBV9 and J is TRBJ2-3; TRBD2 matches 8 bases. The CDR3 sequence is CASSVVGGGRDTQYF. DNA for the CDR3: TGTGCCAGCAGCGTAGTCGGCGGGGGGCGGGATACGCAGTATTTT.